The clone carrying this T cell receptor beta chain was counted a few times. Its antigen remains unknown. The data stem from a study of vaccination and CD4 T cells after COVID-19. Study findings and constraints: Convalescent patients had 304 of 307 vaccine-specific clones showing spike mono-reactivity.

Stated time point: late sampling 161 to 241 days after vaccination in a few convalescent patients. Treatment here: roughly ten-day PBMC culture with coronavirus spike peptide pools or control peptides (ViraFEST assay). Using peptide pools, antigen-specific T cells were expanded in ViraFEST before TCRs were sequenced. Half the medium was exchanged for fresh IL-2 medium on days 3 and 7. From the approximately ten-day cultures, CD4+ T cells were isolated by negative selection. Oncomine TCR Beta short-read sequencing was applied to DNA from cultured CD4+ T cells. TCRdb called the PCR reads again in MiXCR, with one record for every CDR3 protein. The sample lists around 20,000 distinct CDR3 sequences, about a third occurring once. The sample in question was CD4+ T cells from blood, cultured in vitro, obtained about 7 months after SARS-CoV-2 vaccination. The origin of this receptor is a human donor who had recovered from COVID-19.

The CDR3 DNA follows: TGCGCCAGCAGTTTAGACGGACTGGGCCAAGAGACCCAGTACTTC. Translation gives CASSLDGLGQETQYF. The chain joins TRBV5-1 to TRBJ2-5, with a possible D match to TRBD2 (5 bases). The CDR3 runs 15 residues. Germline lookup yields CDR1 SGHRS and CDR2 YFSETQ. The V end was cut by 5 bases, the J end by 1 base, with 15 bases between.